The source of this T cell receptor (beta chain) is a study of T cells in Graves' hyperthyroidism and ophthalmopathy. Each person with ophthalmopathy scored at least 3 on the Clinical Activity Score, reached NOSPECS grade 4 or higher, and had been ill under 3 months. Patients showing uncontrolled infection, other autoimmune disease, pregnancy or lactation were ineligible. Worth noting for this clonotype: Its specificity is not known. A much more abundant neighbour one base away suggests this may be a read error.

The investigators amplified TCR beta CDR3 regions from RNA transcripts. Researchers ran a first-round RT-PCR on the TCR CDR3 using the HTBI primer set. TCRdb re-called the multiplex PCR reads through MiXCR, storing one row per CDR3 protein. The repertoire holds around 370,000 distinct CDR3 sequences, with around 18% as singletons. Findings of the study overall: A median about 7 months before onset, the model predicted ophthalmopathy. Appearing also in blood were most of the thyroid clonotypes expanded above 0.001.

Germline lookup yields CDR1 MDHEN and CDR2 SYDVKM. This CDR3 spans 17 amino acids. Sequences were obtained from blood. The J gene is TRBJ2-1, the V gene TRBV28; 13 bases fit TRBD2. This sequence was found in a man between 18 and 29 years old with Graves' ophthalmopathy. The CDR3 DNA reads as TGTGCCGGCAGTCCCGATACACTAGCGGGGGGGCCGGGTGAGCAGTTCTTC. Translating gives CAGSPDTLAGGPGEQFF.